These 22 T cell receptor beta chains were all obtained from the same sample, sequenced in a study of blood T cell repertoires in COVID-19. TCRdb's table, derived via immunoSEQ multiplex PCR, lists solely in-frame clones and lacks some. The data show about 53,000 clones, with roughly 79% seen just once and about 15% held by the top ten. Sequenced input: peripheral blood. Every receptor here comes from a human donor with active or convalescent COVID-19. The donor label of this sample is uncertain.

The rearrangement joins TRBV6-5 to TRBJ2-2; TRBD2 is a possible D gene (5 bases). CDR1 and CDR2 (germline): MNHEY, SVGAGI. The V and J ends lost 7 bases and 7 bases respectively, with 7 bases between them. The CDR3 sequence is 11 residues long. The CDR3 DNA reads TGTGCCAGCAAGGAGGTCGGGGAGCTGTTTTTT. Protein product: CASKEVGELFF.

This rearrangement joins TRBV15 to TRBJ1-1; no reliable D call. The CDR3 sequence is 13 residues long. The germline CDR1 and CDR2 sequences are LNHNV and YYDKDF (reference sequence). V was cut by 1 base and J by 5 bases, with 8 bases left in between. Written as DNA, the CDR3 is TGTGCCACCAGCAGAGGAGGAAGGACTGAAGCTTTCTTT. This codes for CATSRGGRTEAFF. Full variable domain (missing parts from reference TRBV15 and TRBJ1-1): DAMVIQNPRYQVTQFGKPVTLSCSQTLNHNVMYWYQQKSSQAPKLLFHYYDKDFNNEADTPDNFQSRRPNTSFCFLDIRSPGLGDTAMYLCATSRGGRTEAFFGQGTRLTVV.

This clone occurred a few times. This sequence joins TRBV7-9 and TRBJ2-1; 10 bases match TRBD2. Germline CDR1 reads SEHNR; CDR2 reads FQNEAQ (reference sequence). The V and J ends lost 2 bases and 6 bases, in that order; junction bases with no gene match: 4. This CDR3 is built from 15 residues. The CDR3 sequence is CASSLSAGGGNEQFF. For the CDR3, the DNA is TGTGCCAGCAGCTTATCAGCGGGAGGGGGCAATGAGCAGTTCTTC.

The V call is TRBV7-9, the J call TRBJ2-1, with TRBD2 identical over 15 bases. Germline V lookup: CDR1 SEHNR, CDR2 FQNEAQ (reference sequence). Unmatched junction bases numbered 9, after V lost 5 bases and J lost 1 base. CDR3 length: 19 amino acids. CDR3 nucleotides: TGTGCCAGCAGCCCCCCAACGGGACTAGCGGGAGGTTCCTACAATGAGCAGTTCTTC. Amino acid sequence: CASSPPTGLAGGSYNEQFF.

The genes are TRBV10-3 and TRBJ2-1, with 10 bases that match TRBD1. In germline, CDR1 is ENHRY, CDR2 SYGVKD. CDR3 length equals 16 residues. V was clipped by 5 bases and J by 3 bases; unmatched bases: 7. CDR3 residues: CAISTAGTGVYNEQFF. CDR3 coding DNA: TGTGCCATCAGTACGGCCGGGACAGGGGTCTACAATGAGCAGTTCTTC.

This clone was observed a single time. The rearrangement joins TRBV4-2 to TRBJ2-3; TRBD2 might be the D (6 bases). The CDR3 loop spans 16 amino acids. CDR1 and CDR2 from the germline V gene are LGHNA and YNFKEQ. The ends were cut back, 0 bases at V and 6 bases at J, with 16 bases in the middle. CDR3 protein: CASSQDRAGPGDTQYF. The CDR3, as DNA: TGTGCCAGCAGCCAAGATCGGGCGGGGCCGGGGGATACGCAGTATTTT.

The chain couples TRBV5-1 to TRBJ2-5; perhaps TRBD1 as D (5 bases). In germline, CDR1 is SGHRS, CDR2 YFSETQ. CDR3 length: 17 amino acids. With 0 bases removed from V and 4 bases from J, the gap between germline ends came to 19 bases. CDR3 in amino acids: CASSLEGRVVMRETQYF. The CDR3 DNA sequence: TGCGCCAGCAGCTTGGAAGGCAGGGTAGTAATGAGAGAGACCCAGTACTTC.

This clone was seen only a few times. The chain combines TRBV4-2 with TRBJ1-4; TRBD1 agrees at 7 bases. Per the germline V gene, CDR1 is LGHNA and CDR2 is YNFKEQ. Unmatched junction bases numbered 5, after V lost 1 base and J lost 6 bases. The CDR3 is 15 residues long. In DNA form, the CDR3 reads TGTGCCAGCAGCCAAGGCGGGACAGTCGATGAAAAACTGTTTTTT. Translated: CASSQGGTVDEKLFF.

This chain links TRBV5-1 with TRBJ2-3; 11 nucleotides agree with TRBD2. V was clipped by 3 bases and J by 1 base; unmatched bases: 1. The CDR3 sequence is 15 residues long. Germline V gene lookup returns CDR1 SGHRS and CDR2 YFSETQ. CDR3 coding DNA: TGCGCCAGCAGCTCGACTAGCGGGGGCACAGATACGCAGTATTTT. It yields the protein CASSSTSGGTDTQYF.

The chain recombines TRBV7-2 with TRBJ2-7; possibly TRBD2 for D (6 bases). Trimming removed 5 bases from V and 7 bases from J, with 12 bases in between. The CDR3 covers 12 residues. Germline V gene sequence: CDR1 SGHTA, CDR2 FQGNSA. The CDR3 DNA reads as TGTGCCAGCAGCCCACGGGCGGGGGAGCAGTACTTC. Its protein is CASSPRAGEQYF.

This clone came up a few times. This chain connects TRBV5-1 to TRBJ2-3; TRBD2 might be the D (6 bases). CDR1 and CDR2 (germline): SGHRS, YFSETQ. CDR3 length: 15 amino acids. The ends were cut back, 6 bases at V and 2 bases at J, with 16 bases in the middle. The CDR3 loop is CASTQGSGSTDTQYF. CDR3 DNA sequence: TGCGCCAGCACCCAGGGTAGCGGATCCACAGATACGCAGTATTTT.

The V gene is TRBV30, the J gene TRBJ1-1; D gene ambiguous. This CDR3 comprises 13 residues. V lost 4 bases and J 3 bases, leaving 12 bases between the germline ends. Germline V CDR1 and CDR2: GTSNPN, SVGIG (reference sequence). The CDR3 DNA is TGTGCCTGGAAATCCGCTATCTACACTGAAGCTTTCTTT. This translates into CAWKSAIYTEAFF.

This chain joins TRBV24-1 and TRBJ1-5; D call uncertain. Trimming pared 9 bases from V and 0 bases from J, leaving 17 bases between. The CDR3 sequence is 16 residues long. Germline CDR1 reads KGHDR; CDR2 reads SFDVKD. The CDR3 DNA is TGTGCCACCTCAGCCGCAGGCGGACTTAGCAATCAGCCCCAGCATTTT. This encodes CATSAAGGLSNQPQHF.

Regarding this clone: The junction differs from germline at one of its ends, possibly a read error. The sample carries other DNA sequences with the same CDR3. The CDR3 DNA reads as TGTGCCAGTAGTTTTGGGACAGGGACAGATACACAGTATTTT. This gives the protein CASSFGTGTDTQYF. The V call is TRBV19, the J call TRBJ2-3; TRBD1 matches 9 bases. CDR1 is LNHDA, CDR2 SQIVND, per germline (reference sequence). This CDR3 contains 14 residues.

V usage is TRBV5-1 and J usage is TRBJ2-2; 9 nucleotides match TRBD2. CDR3 length: 15 amino acids. Germline-derived CDR1 and CDR2 are SGHRS and YFSETQ. The trim removed 4 bases at V and 3 bases at J, leaving 4 bases unmatched. In nucleotides, the CDR3 is TGCGCCAGCAGCGGACTAGCGCGGGACACCGGGGAGCTGTTTTTT. It is translated as CASSGLARDTGELFF.

CDR3 sequence: CASSLSQTYEQYF. The CDR3 DNA is TGTGCCAGCAGTTTATCACAGACCTACGAGCAGTACTTC. The J gene is TRBJ2-7, the V gene TRBV12-3 or TRBV12-4; the D is unclear. The V and J ends lost 2 bases and 2 bases respectively, with 7 bases between them. The length of the CDR3 is 13 residues.

The chain uses TRBV7-9 and TRBJ2-4; TRBD2 aligns across 12 bases. Germline-derived CDR1 and CDR2 are SEHNR and FQNEAQ (reference sequence). The CDR3 extends over 14 amino acids. With 5 bases clipped from V and 11 bases from J, the junction kept 7 bases outside the gene matches. The CDR3 region has the DNA TGTGCCAGCAGCCGCGGGACTAGCGGGCCCTTTCAGTACTTC. Its protein is CASSRGTSGPFQYF.

This clone appeared once. The rearrangement links TRBV5-1 to TRBJ2-3, with a weak D call TRBD2 (5 bases). The CDR3 runs to 15 residues. The ends were cut back, 0 bases at V and 3 bases at J, with 11 bases in the middle. Germline CDR1 reads SGHRS; CDR2 reads YFSETQ. Here the CDR3 reads CASSLEGDLTDTQYF. The CDR3 coding sequence is TGCGCCAGCAGCTTGGAGGGAGATCTGACAGATACGCAGTATTTT. The whole variable domain, filled in from reference TRBV5-1 and TRBJ2-3, reads KAGVTQTPRYLIKTRGQQVTLSCSPISGHRSVSWYQQTPGQGLQFLFEYFSETQRNKGNFPGRFSGRQFSNSRSEMNVSTLELGDSALYLCASSLEGDLTDTQYFGPGTRLTVL.

V usage is TRBV27 and J usage is TRBJ1-5; TRBD1 aligns across 9 bases. The germline gives CDR1 MNHEY, CDR2 SMNVEV (reference sequence). V was clipped by 2 bases and J by 7 bases; unmatched bases: 9. The CDR3 extends over 16 amino acids. The CDR3 sequence: CASSLNGQGLGQPQHF. The CDR3 DNA is TGTGCCAGCAGTTTAAACGGACAGGGGCTTGGACAGCCCCAGCATTTT.

The chain joins TRBV5-8 to TRBJ1-1, with D unresolved. Germline V gene lookup returns CDR1 SGHTS and CDR2 YDEGEE. There are 16 residues in the CDR3. V dropped 2 bases and J dropped 4 bases, with 18 bases sitting between them. CDR3 nucleotide sequence: TGTGCCAGCAGCTTCATGGTTGGCTCGGGGTTCACTGAAGCTTTCTTT. Amino acid sequence: CASSFMVGSGFTEAFF.

The rearrangement joins TRBV2 to TRBJ2-7, with 9 bases fitting TRBD1. The CDR3 totals 15 residues. Germline V gene lookup returns CDR1 SNHLY and CDR2 FYNNEI. V was pared by 4 bases and J by 0 bases, with 4 bases of the junction left unmatched. The CDR3 DNA reads TGTGCCAGCAGTGCCACAGGGGGCGTCTCCTACGAGCAGTACTTC. Residues: CASSATGGVSYEQYF.

CDR3 nucleotide sequence: TGTGCCAGCAGTTTGCAGATCAATGAGCAGTTCTTC. Amino acids: CASSLQINEQFF. This chain joins TRBV12-3 or TRBV12-4 and TRBJ2-1; D gene ambiguous. This CDR3 spans 12 amino acids. V gave up 3 bases and J gave up 6 bases, with 6 bases separating them.